This T cell receptor beta chain was obtained from a study of shared clonotypes between healthy human individuals. Study context: Each donor's CD4 naive and CD4 memory cells filled three plates apiece, CD8 naive two, and CD8 memory one. General study findings and limits: Non-shared clonotypes showed lower generation probabilities than clonotypes common to all four donors.

Only one count was recorded for this clone. The target antigen is unknown. All donors qualified as healthy HIV-negative adults and had experienced no recent acute infections or vaccinations. Original processing notes: ImmunoSEQ only sent back junction sequences with no quality scores, so filtering was done differently. Clones were read by immunoSEQ multiplex PCR, and TCRdb kept only the in-frame ones, dropping some. V, J and clone size are taken as reported in that table, and D and trimming were inferred from the DNA itself. The repertoire holds fewer than 400,000 clones, with around 72% as singletons. V lost 2 bases and J lost 4; bases outside the gene matches: 9. This CDR3 is built from 17 residues. CDR1 is KGHSH, CDR2 LQKENI, per germline.

Sequencing input: memory CD4+ T cells sorted from blood. Subset specified: CD45RA-negative fraction. This TCR derives from a man between 25 and 39 years old in good health. The rearrangement joins TRBV18 to TRBJ2-1; 9 bases are shared with TRBD2. The CDR3 sequence is CASSPLRGRVSYNEQFF. The CDR3, as DNA: TGTGCCAGCTCACCATTGCGCGGGAGGGTATCATACAATGAGCAGTTCTTC.